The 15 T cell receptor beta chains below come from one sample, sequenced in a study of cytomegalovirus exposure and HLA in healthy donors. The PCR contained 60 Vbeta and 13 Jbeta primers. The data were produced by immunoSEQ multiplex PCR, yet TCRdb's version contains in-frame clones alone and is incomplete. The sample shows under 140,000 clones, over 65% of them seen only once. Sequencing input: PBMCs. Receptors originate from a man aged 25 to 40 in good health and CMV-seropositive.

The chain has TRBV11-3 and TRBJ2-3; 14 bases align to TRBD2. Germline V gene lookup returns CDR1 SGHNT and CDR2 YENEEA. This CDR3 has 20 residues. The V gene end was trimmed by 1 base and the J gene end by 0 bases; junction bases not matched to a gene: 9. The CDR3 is CASSLGLGLAGEQSTDTQYF. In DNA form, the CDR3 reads TGTGCCAGCAGCTTAGGTTTGGGACTAGCGGGGGAACAAAGCACAGATACGCAGTATTTT.

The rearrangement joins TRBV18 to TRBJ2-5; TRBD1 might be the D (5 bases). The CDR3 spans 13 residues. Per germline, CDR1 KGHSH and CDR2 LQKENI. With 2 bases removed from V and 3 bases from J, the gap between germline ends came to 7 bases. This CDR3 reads CASSPSREETQYF. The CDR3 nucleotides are TGTGCCAGCTCACCATCCAGGGAAGAGACCCAGTACTTC.

CDR3 region: CSVAGTGDGNTIYF. Here the CDR3 DNA reads TGCAGCGTGGCCGGGACAGGGGATGGAAACACCATATATTTT. This chain connects TRBV29-1 to TRBJ1-3; TRBD1 matches at 10 bases. The CDR3 is 14 residues long. CDR1 SQVTM and CDR2 ANQGSEA come from the germline V gene. V was pared by 6 bases and J by 3 bases, with 5 bases of the junction left unmatched. Full variable domain (remainder filled in from reference TRBV29-1 and TRBJ1-3): SAVISQKPSRDICQRGTSLTIQCQVDSQVTMMFWYRQQPGQSLTLIATANQGSEATYESGFVIDKFPISRPNLTFSTLTVSNMSPEDSSIYLCSVAGTGDGNTIYFGEGSWLTVV.

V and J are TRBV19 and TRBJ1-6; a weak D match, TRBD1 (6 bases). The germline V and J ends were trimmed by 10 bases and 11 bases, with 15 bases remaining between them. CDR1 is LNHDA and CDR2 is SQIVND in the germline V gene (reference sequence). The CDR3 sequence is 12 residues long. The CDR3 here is CATRGGETPLHF. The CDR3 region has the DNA TGTGCCACGAGGGGGGGCGAGACACCCCTCCACTTT.

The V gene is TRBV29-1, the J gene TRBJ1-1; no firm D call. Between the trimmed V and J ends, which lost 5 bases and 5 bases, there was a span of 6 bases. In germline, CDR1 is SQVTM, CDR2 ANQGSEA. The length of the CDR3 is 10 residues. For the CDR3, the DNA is TGCAGCGTTTGGGCTACTGAAGCTTTCTTT. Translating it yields CSVWATEAFF.

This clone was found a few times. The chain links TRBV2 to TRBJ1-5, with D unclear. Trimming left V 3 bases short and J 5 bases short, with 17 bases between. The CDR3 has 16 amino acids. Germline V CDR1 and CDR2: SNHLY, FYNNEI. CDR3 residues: CASSDSYTPRDQPQHF. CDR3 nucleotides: TGTGCCAGCAGTGATTCCTACACGCCTCGGGATCAGCCCCAGCATTTT. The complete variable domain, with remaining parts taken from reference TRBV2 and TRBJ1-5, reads EPEVTQTPSHQVTQMGQEVILRCVPISNHLYFYWYRQILGQKVEFLVSFYNNEISEKSEIFDDQFSVERPDGSNFTLKIRSTKLEDSAMYFCASSDSYTPRDQPQHFGDGTRLSIL.

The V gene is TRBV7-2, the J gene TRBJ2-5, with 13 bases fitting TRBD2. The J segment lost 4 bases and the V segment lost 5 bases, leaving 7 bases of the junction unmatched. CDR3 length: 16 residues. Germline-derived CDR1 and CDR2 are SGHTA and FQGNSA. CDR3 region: CASSPRLAGGVETQYF. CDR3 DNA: TGTGCCAGCAGCCCGCGACTAGCGGGGGGTGTAGAGACCCAGTACTTC.

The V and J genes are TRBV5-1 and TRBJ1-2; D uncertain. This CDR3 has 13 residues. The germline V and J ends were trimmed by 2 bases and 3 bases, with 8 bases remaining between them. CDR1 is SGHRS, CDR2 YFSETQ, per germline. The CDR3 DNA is TGCGCCAGCAGCTTACCTACGGACTATGGCTACACCTTC. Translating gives CASSLPTDYGYTF.

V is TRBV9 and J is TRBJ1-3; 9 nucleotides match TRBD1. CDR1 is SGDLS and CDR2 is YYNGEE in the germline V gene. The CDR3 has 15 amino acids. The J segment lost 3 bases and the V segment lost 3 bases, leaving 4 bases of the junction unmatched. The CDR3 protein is CASSEGQGFGNTIYF. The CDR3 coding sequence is TGTGCCAGCAGCGAGGGACAGGGTTTTGGAAACACCATATATTTT.

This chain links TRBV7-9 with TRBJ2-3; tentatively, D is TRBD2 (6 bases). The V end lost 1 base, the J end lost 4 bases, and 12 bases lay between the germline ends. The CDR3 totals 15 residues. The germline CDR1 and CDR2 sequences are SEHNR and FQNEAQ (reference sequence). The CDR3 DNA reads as TGTGCCAGCAGCTTAGGGAGGGGCAGTCCAGATACGCAGTATTTT. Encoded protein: CASSLGRGSPDTQYF.

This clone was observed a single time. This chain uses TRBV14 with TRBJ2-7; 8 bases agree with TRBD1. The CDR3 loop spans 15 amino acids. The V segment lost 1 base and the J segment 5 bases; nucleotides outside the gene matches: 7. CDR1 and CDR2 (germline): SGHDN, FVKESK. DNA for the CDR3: TGTGCCAGCAGCCAAGGGAGACAGGGGTTCCACGAGCAGTACTTC. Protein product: CASSQGRQGFHEQYF.

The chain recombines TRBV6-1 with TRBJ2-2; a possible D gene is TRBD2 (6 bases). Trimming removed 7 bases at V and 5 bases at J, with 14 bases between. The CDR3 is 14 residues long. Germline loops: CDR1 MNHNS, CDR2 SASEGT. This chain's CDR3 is CASIGGVGTGELFF. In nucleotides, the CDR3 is TGTGCCAGCATCGGCGGGGTGGGGACCGGGGAGCTGTTTTTT.

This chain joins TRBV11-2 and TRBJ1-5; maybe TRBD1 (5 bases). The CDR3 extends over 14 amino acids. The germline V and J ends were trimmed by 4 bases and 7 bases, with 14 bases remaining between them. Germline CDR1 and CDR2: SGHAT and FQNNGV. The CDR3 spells CASSYGGSRQPQHF. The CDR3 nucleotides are TGTGCCAGCAGCTACGGGGGGTCGCGGCAGCCCCAGCATTTT.

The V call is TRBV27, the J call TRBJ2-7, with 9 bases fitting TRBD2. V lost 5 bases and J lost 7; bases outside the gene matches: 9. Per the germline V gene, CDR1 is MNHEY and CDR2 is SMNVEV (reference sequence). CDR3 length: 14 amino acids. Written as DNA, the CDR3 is TGTGCCAGCAGTCCATATACGAGCGGGGGGGAGCAGTACTTC. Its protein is CASSPYTSGGEQYF.

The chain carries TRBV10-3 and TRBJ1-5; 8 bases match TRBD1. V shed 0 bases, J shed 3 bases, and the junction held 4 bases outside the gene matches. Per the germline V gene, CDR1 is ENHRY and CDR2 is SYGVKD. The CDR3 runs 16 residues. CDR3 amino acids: CAISESYRGSNQPQHF. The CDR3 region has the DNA TGTGCCATCAGTGAGTCGTACAGGGGGTCCAATCAGCCCCAGCATTTT.